This T cell receptor beta chain was retrieved from a study of cytomegalovirus exposure and HLA in healthy donors. Study-level results: The likely explanation for a cluster of highly shared sequence variants was sequencing artifact. Later, an analysis found that common viral pathogens appeared to be linked with several of the most significant clusters.

Amplification used 60 Vbeta primers and 13 Jbeta primers. The protocol was immunoSEQ multiplex PCR, while the TCRdb copy is restricted to in-frame clones and leaves out a portion. The sample records some 150,000 clones, over 80% being singletons. V dropped 0 bases and J dropped 0; count of bases not matched to a gene: 4. Germline CDR1 and CDR2: MNHEY and SVGAGI. The CDR3 covers 16 residues. This clone has just one count. Its cognate antigen is unknown. This sequence was found in a man aged 40-50 years in good health and CMV-seronegative. The sequenced material came from PBMCs. V usage is TRBV6-5 and J usage is TRBJ2-7; 8 bases map to TRBD1. The CDR3 here is CASSYSRTGSSYEQYF. CDR3 DNA: TGTGCCAGCAGTTACTCGCGGACAGGGAGCTCCTACGAGCAGTACTTC.